The 21 T cell receptor beta chains listed next were all sequenced from one sample in a study of beta chain features in type 1 diabetes. Expressed TCRB transcripts were sequenced after all isolated RNA was converted to cDNA. Clones were read by immunoSEQ multiplex PCR, and TCRdb kept only the in-frame ones, dropping some. Of about 130,000 clones in the sample, roughly a tenth are singletons; the top ten hold about 0.68%. The specimen sequenced was central memory CD4+ T cells from blood. Receptors originate from a man aged 18 to 29 in good health.

Only a few counts were recorded for this clone. The J gene is TRBJ2-7, the V gene TRBV6-1; perhaps TRBD1 as D (6 bases). CDR1 is MNHNS, CDR2 SASEGT, per germline. The CDR3 contains 15 residues. V was cut by 8 bases and J by 0 bases, with 17 bases left in between. The CDR3, as DNA: TGTGCCAGCGAGGACAGCGTGTTAATCTCCTACGAGCAGTACTTC. Its translation is CASEDSVLISYEQYF.

Only a few counts were recorded for this clone. J is TRBJ1-2 and V is TRBV7-2; 8 bases line up with TRBD1. J gave up 5 bases and V 4 bases, and 6 bases lay outside the gene matches. CDR3 length: 14 residues. Germline V gene lookup returns CDR1 SGHTA and CDR2 FQGNSA. The CDR3 reads CASSSSGGGYGYTF. The CDR3 coding sequence is TGTGCCAGCAGCTCCTCAGGGGGCGGTTATGGCTACACCTTC.

This clone was observed many times. This chain connects TRBV28 to TRBJ1-4; perhaps TRBD1 as D (6 bases). The germline V and J ends were trimmed by 9 bases and 5 bases, with 13 bases remaining between them. CDR1 is MDHEN and CDR2 is SYDVKM in the germline V gene. The CDR3 consists of 13 residues. The CDR3, as DNA: TGTGCCAGTATGGACAGAGTCAATGAAAAACTGTTTTTT. The encoded protein is CASMDRVNEKLFF.

V gene TRBV28 combines with J gene TRBJ2-1, with TRBD2 identical over 13 bases. This CDR3 is built from 14 residues. CDR1 and CDR2 (germline): MDHEN, SYDVKM. Trimming removed 6 bases from V and 8 bases from J; junction bases left unmatched: 4. CDR3 amino acids: CASRRLAGGYEQFF. The CDR3 DNA follows: TGTGCCAGCAGGAGACTAGCGGGGGGCTATGAGCAGTTCTTC.

This clone was picked up a small number of times. The rearrangement uses TRBV7-2 and TRBJ2-5; D possibly corresponds to TRBD1 (5 bases). This CDR3 region has 12 residues. V was trimmed by 3 bases and J by 3 bases, leaving 5 bases between them. In germline, CDR1 is SGHTA, CDR2 FQGNSA. The CDR3 DNA follows: TGTGCCAGCAGCTTCAGGGAAGAGACCCAGTACTTC. This codes for CASSFREETQYF.

This clone was observed a few times. The chain links TRBV18 to TRBJ1-5; the D is unclear. This CDR3 contains 14 residues. Trimming left V 1 base short and J 6 bases short, with 10 bases between. Looked up from germline, CDR1 is KGHSH and CDR2 is LQKENI. The chain's CDR3 is CASSPRERGQPQHF. The CDR3 DNA reads as TGTGCCAGCTCACCACGGGAGCGCGGTCAGCCCCAGCATTTT. The whole variable domain, remainder taken from reference TRBV18 and TRBJ1-5, is NAGVMQNPRHLVRRRGQEARLRCSPMKGHSHVYWYRQLPEEGLKFMVYLQKENIIDESGMPKERFSAEFPKEGPSILRIQQVVRGDSAAYFCASSPRERGQPQHFGDGTRLSIL.

The chain links TRBV7-9 to TRBJ1-4; D is unresolved. The CDR3 loop spans 15 amino acids. CDR1 and CDR2 from the germline V gene are SEHNR and FQNEAQ (reference sequence). Trimming removed 5 bases from V and 8 bases from J, with 18 bases in between. The CDR3 loop reads CASSTLGGVGEKLFF. CDR3 bases: TGTGCCAGCAGCACACTCGGCGGGGTGGGCGAAAAACTGTTTTTT.

J is TRBJ2-5 and V is TRBV18; unclear D gene. The CDR3 has 13 residues. Per germline, CDR1 KGHSH and CDR2 LQKENI. Trimming removed 4 bases at V and 5 bases at J, with 11 bases between. The CDR3 coding sequence is TGTGCCAGCTCACTGGTGATGGCCGAGACCCAGTACTTC. It is translated as CASSLVMAETQYF.

For this clone: Other DNA sequences in this sample translate to the same CDR3. The chain is built from TRBV5-1 and TRBJ2-2, with D perhaps matching TRBD1 (5 bases). Trimming cost V 2 bases and J 1 base, with 9 bases left between them. Germline V gene data show CDR1 as SGHRS and CDR2 as YFSETQ. The CDR3 has 15 amino acids. CDR3 sequence reads: CASSLGQGNTGELFF. CDR3 coding DNA: TGCGCCAGCAGCTTAGGGCAGGGGAACACCGGGGAGCTGTTTTTT.

J is TRBJ1-5 and V is TRBV4-2; D is uncertain. The V gene's germline CDR1 is LGHNA and CDR2 YNFKEQ. Trimming cost V 1 base and J 0 bases, with 7 bases left between them. The CDR3 is 15 amino acids. The CDR3 protein is CASSQAEYSNQPQHF. The CDR3 region has the DNA TGTGCCAGCAGCCAAGCCGAGTATAGCAATCAGCCCCAGCATTTT.

This clone was detected only a few times. V gene TRBV6-6 combines with J gene TRBJ2-1; 9 bases line up with TRBD2. V shed 6 bases and J 7 bases; nucleotides not matched to a gene: 7. CDR1 and CDR2 from the germline V gene are MNHNY and SVGAGI (reference sequence). The CDR3 spans 14 residues. CDR3 amino acids: CASRGAGGKNEQFF. CDR3 nucleotides: TGTGCCAGCAGGGGAGCGGGGGGAAAGAATGAGCAGTTCTTC.

In this sample, this clone turned up a few times. The chain links TRBV7-9 to TRBJ2-7, with 7 bases aligning to TRBD1. CDR3 length equals 14 residues. V trimming: 4 bases; J trimming: 9 bases; junction bases outside the gene matches: 12. Germline V CDR1 and CDR2: SEHNR, FQNEAQ (reference sequence). This chain's CDR3 is CASSWSEGAIRQYF. In nucleotides, the CDR3 is TGTGCCAGCAGCTGGTCTGAGGGGGCGATAAGGCAGTACTTC. Looking up the rest from reference TRBV7-9 and TRBJ2-7 gives the full variable domain: DTGVSQNPRHKITKRGQNVTFRCDPISEHNRLYWYRQTLGQGPEFLTYFQNEAQLEKSRLLSDRFSAERPKGSFSTLEIQRTEQGDSAMYLCASSWSEGAIRQYFGPGTRLTVT.

J is TRBJ1-6 and V is TRBV25-1, with TRBD1 as a possible D gene (5 bases). This CDR3 spans 14 amino acids. Looked up from germline, CDR1 is MGHDK and CDR2 is SYGVNS. With 6 bases removed from V and 5 bases from J, the gap between germline ends came to 11 bases. In nucleotides, the CDR3 is TGTGCCAGCAGGCAGGGCCAGGATAATTCACCCCTCCACTTT. Translating gives CASRQGQDNSPLHF.

In its sample, this clone was seen a few times. The V call is TRBV11-2, the J call TRBJ2-5, with TRBD1 as a possible D gene (5 bases). The CDR3 covers 14 residues. The germline V gene has CDR1 SGHAT and CDR2 FQNNGV. Trimming took off 5 bases at V and 4 bases at J, with 14 bases between the two ends. The CDR3 bases are TGTGCCAGCAGCGGAAAGGGGTTAGGAGAGACCCAGTACTTC. It codes for CASSGKGLGETQYF.

This clone was found a few times. The CDR3 DNA sequence: TGTGCCAGCAGTGAATCACTACTCGAGCAGTACTTC. Translated: CASSESLLEQYF. This sequence joins TRBV6-1 and TRBJ2-7; no clear D gene. The CDR3 loop spans 12 amino acids. Trimming removed 2 bases from V and 6 bases from J, with 8 bases in between. Germline assignment: CDR1 MNHNS and CDR2 SASEGT.

This chain uses TRBV7-9 with TRBJ2-2; D remains unclear. CDR1 and CDR2 (germline): SEHNR, FQNEAQ (reference sequence). V dropped 8 bases and J dropped 1 base, with 11 bases sitting between them. The CDR3 extends over 14 amino acids. The CDR3 DNA sequence: TGTGCCAGCGCAGACGGAGAGAACACCGGGGAGCTGTTTTTT. Its protein is CASADGENTGELFF.

V gene TRBV28 combines with J gene TRBJ2-1, with D perhaps TRBD1 (6 bases). The CDR3 runs to 14 residues. CDR1 is MDHEN, CDR2 SYDVKM, per germline. V was clipped by 6 bases and J by 6 bases, with 15 bases between them. This chain's CDR3 is CASSPSDRFNEQFF. The CDR3 DNA follows: TGTGCCAGCAGCCCTTCTGACAGGTTCAATGAGCAGTTCTTC.

Only a few counts were recorded for this clone. The gene calls are TRBV7-2 and TRBJ2-7; 8 bases line up with TRBD2. V shed 3 bases and J 4 bases; nucleotides not matched to a gene: 8. The CDR3 runs to 15 residues. Germline loops: CDR1 SGHTA, CDR2 FQGNSA. CDR3 DNA: TGTGCCAGCAGCTTTTTGACGGGAGGGGGATACGAGCAGTACTTC. This gives the protein CASSFLTGGGYEQYF.

As regards this clone: One end of the junction is discordant with germline, which a read error may explain. The CDR3 spells CASTLWRGGKETQYF. The CDR3 DNA reads TGTGCCAGCACCTTGTGGCGGGGGGGCAAGGAGACCCAGTACTTC. The V and J genes are TRBV5-4 and TRBJ2-5; TRBD2 matches 9 bases. Germline values: CDR1 SGHNT, CDR2 YYREEE (reference sequence). This CDR3 region has 15 residues.

This clone has more than one count but fewer than ten. This chain uses TRBV4-1 with TRBJ2-1, with D maybe TRBD2 (5 bases). The germline V gene encodes CDR1 MGHRA and CDR2 YSYEKL. V gave up 1 base and J gave up 8 bases, with 21 bases separating them. The CDR3 is 17 amino acids. The CDR3 DNA follows: TGCGCCAGCAGCCAAGGGGAGATGGGTCTCAGAACCTATGAGCAGTTCTTC. This translates into CASSQGEMGLRTYEQFF.

V and J are TRBV30 and TRBJ2-3, with 10 bases matching TRBD2. CDR1 and CDR2 (germline): GTSNPN, SVGIG (reference sequence). J gave up 6 bases and V 5 bases, and 11 bases lay outside the gene matches. The CDR3 contains 15 residues. The CDR3 reads CAWGSPSGGADTQYF. CDR3 DNA sequence: TGTGCCTGGGGTAGTCCCAGCGGGGGGGCTGATACGCAGTATTTT.